This T cell receptor beta chain was sequenced in a study of OX40 agonist ivuxolimab in advanced cancers. Study-wide background: A diagnosis of hepatocellular carcinoma, melanoma, renal cell or head and neck cancer was present in dose-escalation patients.

The method was immunoSEQ multiplex PCR; TCRdb's version includes in-frame clones alone and lacks a portion of them. The profile covers 100,000 or so clones, with approximately 90% appearing a single time and roughly 0.75% taken by the ten largest. The CDR3 is made up of 13 amino acids. J was trimmed by 8 bases and V by 5 bases; bases with no gene match: 6. The germline CDR1 and CDR2 sequences are WSHSY and SAAADI. The chain has TRBV10-2 and TRBJ2-1; 7 nucleotides agree with TRBD1. This specimen consisted of CD4+ or CD8+ T cells sorted from blood, obtained in a trial of the OX40 agonist ivuxolimab. The origin of this receptor is an adult with an advanced solid tumor such as melanoma, head and neck, liver or kidney cancer. DNA for the CDR3: TGCGCCAGCAGTACACAGGGGATGCATGAGCAGTTCTTC. Its translation is CASSTQGMHEQFF.